Detailed here is one T cell receptor beta chain. The data were obtained in a study of blood T cell repertoires in COVID-19. In the study overall: Material from acute and convalescent COVID-19 was sourced from the United States, Italy and Spain.

Some clones are missing from TCRdb's copy, which holds only in-frame ones; the method was immunoSEQ multiplex PCR. The sample contains 200,000 or so clones, roughly nine tenths of which appear only once. The CDR3 spans 17 residues. After removal of 4 bases from V and 4 bases from J, the junction contained 9 bases not matched to a gene. Germline V gene lookup returns CDR1 SGHTA and CDR2 FQGNSA. The material sequenced was peripheral blood. V and J are TRBV7-2 and TRBJ2-1; TRBD2 agrees at 11 bases. This TCR was sampled from a woman aged 70-85 years with acute or convalescent COVID-19. Written as DNA, the CDR3 is TGTGCCAGCAGCTCAACGGGACTAGCGGCCCGATACAATGAGCAGTTCTTC. It translates to CASSSTGLAARYNEQFF.